The 18 T cell receptor beta chains listed next were all sequenced from one sample in a study of blood T cell repertoires in COVID-19. Sequencing used immunoSEQ multiplex PCR; TCRdb keeps in-frame clones, though not all of them. The sample holds fewer than 200,000 clones, roughly 79% seen once. Material: peripheral blood. The receptor source for this set is a woman between 65 and 79 years old with acute or convalescent COVID-19.

This chain connects TRBV5-4 to TRBJ2-7, with TRBD2 matching over 7 bases. The V gene's germline CDR1 is SGHNT and CDR2 YYREEE (reference sequence). J gave up 0 bases and V 4 bases, and 13 bases lay outside the gene matches. The CDR3 covers 17 residues. The CDR3, as DNA: TGTGCCAGCAGCGATCCGGGGGGAGGACACTCCTCCTACGAGCAGTACTTC. It encodes CASSDPGGGHSSYEQYF.

This clone was seen more than once but under ten times. This sequence joins TRBV18 and TRBJ1-6, with 7 bases lining up with TRBD1. The CDR3 runs to 15 residues. Germline V gene lookup returns CDR1 KGHSH and CDR2 LQKENI. Germline trimming cut 3 bases from V and 7 bases from J; bases unmatched to any gene: 6. This chain's CDR3 is CASSPWAGGNSPLHF. DNA of the CDR3: TGTGCCAGCTCACCCTGGGCAGGGGGAAATTCACCCCTCCACTTT.

The V gene is TRBV19, the J gene TRBJ1-2, with a tentative D call TRBD1 (5 bases). Germline values: CDR1 LNHDA, CDR2 SQIVND (reference sequence). CDR3 length: 12 amino acids. Trimming shortened V by 5 bases and J by 8 bases, and 12 bases separated the two germline ends. CDR3 sequence (DNA): TGTGCCAGTAGTTTCAGGGAAGGCGGCTACACCTTC. Protein product: CASSFREGGYTF.

The rearrangement joins TRBV30 to TRBJ2-3, with a tentative D call TRBD2 (5 bases). The CDR3 sequence is 14 residues long. Trimming left V 0 bases short and J 5 bases short, with 12 bases between. Germline CDR1 and CDR2: GTSNPN and SVGIG (reference sequence). The CDR3, as DNA: TGTGCCTGGAGTGTCGGACGGGAAGGAGATACGCAGTATTTT. This translates into CAWSVGREGDTQYF.

V gene TRBV3-1 (or the pseudogene TRBV3-2) combines with J gene TRBJ2-2; perhaps TRBD1 as D (6 bases). V was shortened by 3 bases and J by 4 bases, with 15 bases between the two germline ends. Looked up from germline, CDR1 is LGHDT and CDR2 is YNNKEL (reference sequence). The CDR3 is 16 amino acids. CDR3: CASSQPRGGGTGELFF. The CDR3 DNA sequence: TGTGCCAGCAGCCAGCCGCGTGGGGGCGGCACCGGGGAGCTGTTTTTT.

V is TRBV27 and J is TRBJ2-5; 7 bases align to TRBD2. Germline-derived CDR1 and CDR2 are MNHEY and SMNVEV (reference sequence). The CDR3 totals 20 residues. Trimming removed 0 bases from V and 1 base from J; junction bases left unmatched: 17. The CDR3 protein is CASSLSPIPAGRDSQETQYF. DNA of the CDR3: TGTGCCAGCAGTTTATCCCCCATACCCGCAGGGAGGGATTCCCAAGAGACCCAGTACTTC.

The chain has TRBV6-5 and TRBJ2-7; 10 nucleotides line up with TRBD2. This CDR3 is built from 15 residues. The V gene end was trimmed by 5 bases and the J gene end by 1 base; junction bases not matched to a gene: 5. Germline V CDR1 and CDR2: MNHEY, SVGAGI. Here the CDR3 reads CASSLAGVGSYEQYF. For the CDR3, the DNA is TGTGCCAGCAGTCTAGCGGGAGTTGGATCCTACGAGCAGTACTTC.

This chain links TRBV14 with TRBJ2-2; no clear D gene. CDR1 is SGHDN and CDR2 is FVKESK in the germline V gene. V dropped 1 base and J dropped 6 bases, with 6 bases sitting between them. The CDR3 loop spans 13 amino acids. Written as DNA, the CDR3 is TGTGCCAGCAGCCAAGTGGCCGCCGGGGAGCTGTTTTTT. Its protein is CASSQVAAGELFF.

V and J are TRBV7-3 and TRBJ1-1; D possibly corresponds to TRBD1 (6 bases). The V and J ends lost 2 bases and 5 bases respectively, with 15 bases between them. The CDR3 sequence is 15 residues long. Germline CDR1 reads SGHTA; CDR2 reads FQGTGA. The CDR3 DNA sequence: TGTGCCAGCAGCTTACTTGGCGGGGGCCGAACTGAAGCTTTCTTT. Translating it yields CASSLLGGGRTEAFF. Supplemented by reference TRBV7-3 and TRBJ1-1, the full variable domain reads GAGVSQTPSNKVTEKGKYVELRCDPISGHTALYWYRQSLGQGPEFLIYFQGTGAADDSGLPNDRFFAVRPEGSVSTLKIQRTERGDSAVYLCASSLLGGGRTEAFFGQGTRLTVV.

The CDR3 loop reads CASSEAFGQPQHF. DNA for the CDR3: TGTGCCAGCAGTGAAGCATTCGGTCAGCCCCAGCATTTT. The chain recombines TRBV2 with TRBJ1-5; the D is unclear. This CDR3 region has 13 residues. With 0 bases removed from V and 6 bases from J, the gap between germline ends came to 6 bases. Germline V CDR1 and CDR2: SNHLY, FYNNEI.

This clone has a handful of counts. The J gene is TRBJ1-2, the V gene TRBV5-1; unclear D gene. The CDR3 is 14 residues long. Per the germline V gene, CDR1 is SGHRS and CDR2 is YFSETQ. V was trimmed by 0 bases and J by 6 bases, leaving 12 bases between them. Here the CDR3 DNA reads TGCGCCAGCAGCTTGGATTTCCGGTCTCATGGCTACACCTTC. This gives the protein CASSLDFRSHGYTF.

The chain employs TRBV11-2 and TRBJ2-3; 9 nucleotides align to TRBD1. With 1 base clipped from V and 2 bases from J, the junction kept 4 bases outside the gene matches. Germline V CDR1 and CDR2: SGHAT, FQNNGV. The CDR3 sequence is 16 residues long. The CDR3 here is CASSLAGQGFTDTQYF. CDR3 sequence (DNA): TGTGCCAGCAGCTTAGCGGGACAGGGATTCACAGATACGCAGTATTTT.

The V call is TRBV6-6, the J call TRBJ2-7; unclear D gene. The CDR3 is 14 amino acids. CDR1 is MNHNY, CDR2 SVGAGI, per germline (reference sequence). With 2 bases removed from V and 3 bases from J, the gap between germline ends came to 11 bases. CDR3 DNA: TGTGCCAGCAGTTACGCTGCCGGTTACTACGAGCAGTACTTC. Encoded protein: CASSYAAGYYEQYF.

DNA for the CDR3: TGTGCCAGCAGTTTATGGGTAGGGAGGAACACTGAAGCTTTCTTT. It encodes CASSLWVGRNTEAFF. V and J are TRBV28 and TRBJ1-1; D not certain. Trimming removed 0 bases at V and 1 base at J, with 9 bases between. This CDR3 contains 15 residues. Germline-derived CDR1 and CDR2 are MDHEN and SYDVKM.

The V call is TRBV18, the J call TRBJ1-5; TRBD1 aligns across 12 bases. V shed 3 bases and J 2 bases; nucleotides not matched to a gene: 8. CDR1 and CDR2 (germline): KGHSH, LQKENI. The CDR3 is 18 residues long. Here the CDR3 DNA reads TGTGCCAGCTCACCTTCCGGGACAGGGGGCGTCGGCAATCAGCCCCAGCATTTT. Its translation: CASSPSGTGGVGNQPQHF.

This clone was detected once. The chain has TRBV7-9 and TRBJ2-5, with a tentative D call TRBD1 (5 bases). Trimming cost V 3 bases and J 1 base, with 12 bases left between them. The CDR3 is made up of 15 amino acids. Germline V gene lookup returns CDR1 SEHNR and CDR2 FQNEAQ (reference sequence). The CDR3 coding sequence is TGTGCCAGCAGCTTCTCAGGGAAGGGCCAAGAGACCCAGTACTTC. It yields the protein CASSFSGKGQETQYF.

The chain recombines TRBV18 with TRBJ2-5, with 7 bases lining up with TRBD1. V dropped 5 bases and J dropped 3; count of bases not matched to a gene: 6. This CDR3 is built from 14 residues. The germline V gene encodes CDR1 KGHSH and CDR2 LQKENI. The DNA of the CDR3 is TGTGCCAGCTCAAGCCGGGACAGCAAAGAGACCCAGTACTTC. It specifies CASSSRDSKETQYF.

V usage is TRBV6-1 and J usage is TRBJ2-7; D not certain. Trimming removed 1 base at V and 2 bases at J, with 6 bases between. Germline CDR1 is MNHNS and CDR2 is SASEGT. CDR3 size: 13 residues. The CDR3 protein is CASSEGPTYEQYF. In DNA, the CDR3 is TGTGCCAGCAGTGAAGGGCCCACCTACGAGCAGTACTTC.